This T cell receptor beta chain was identified during a study of blood T cell repertoires in COVID-19. This clone is a singleton in its sample. Per germline, CDR1 KGHDR and CDR2 SFDVKD. CDR3 length: 18 residues. V was pared by 4 bases and J by 0 bases, with 10 bases of the junction left unmatched. Here immunoSEQ multiplex PCR was the method, and the copy in TCRdb shows in-frame clones only, minus some. The data hold over 200,000 clones, with over 75% observed a single time. Sequences were obtained from peripheral blood. The chain employs TRBV24-1 and TRBJ2-2; 7 nucleotides agree with TRBD2. This clonotype was obtained from a middle-aged woman with acute or convalescent COVID-19. The CDR3 sequence: CATSDFLRGNANTGELFF. CDR3 coding DNA: TGTGCCACCAGTGACTTCTTGCGGGGGAACGCGAACACCGGGGAGCTGTTTTTT.